What follows are 26 T cell receptor beta chains derived from one specimen sequenced in a study of response to subunit inactivated influenza vaccine listed by TCRdb under 2018. The library relied on RT-PCR. Reads for this sample came from an Illumina HiSeq 2500. The public reads were run again by TCRdb, first through fastp at Q25 and then through MiXCR, and only productive beta chains were kept. When rows share a CDR3 protein, they turn into one entry using the most common DNA and genes. Counted in this sample were hundreds of thousands of distinct CDR3 sequences; around 25% of them appeared once. The ten largest clones represent less than 2.5% of the sample. This specimen was CD4+ T cells sorted from PBMCs, taken 4 to 6 days after vaccination. These receptors were taken from a man aged 45-60 years who received an inactivated influenza vaccine. Donor details come from another sample of the same person, matched by shared clones.

This chain uses TRBV20-1 with TRBJ2-2; 10 bases fit TRBD2. The CDR3 has 14 residues. J lost 6 bases, V lost 2 bases, and 3 bases had no gene match. Looked up from germline, CDR1 is DFQATT and CDR2 is SNEGSKA (reference sequence). In DNA form, the CDR3 reads TGCAGTGCTAGAAGCGGGGGGGCCGCCGGGGAGCTGTTTTTT. It codes for CSARSGGAAGELFF.

V usage is TRBV28 and J usage is TRBJ2-2, with D possibly TRBD2 on 5 matching bases. Between the trimmed V and J ends, which lost 2 bases and 7 bases, there was a span of 14 bases. CDR1 is MDHEN, CDR2 SYDVKM, per germline. CDR3 length: 15 residues. The CDR3 sequence: CASSLGRAKGGELFF. CDR3 coding DNA: TGTGCCAGCAGTTTAGGGCGGGCAAAAGGCGGGGAGCTGTTTTTT.

The V gene is TRBV7-2, the J gene TRBJ1-1, with D maybe TRBD1 (5 bases). Germline V CDR1 and CDR2: SGHTA, FQGNSA. Trimming took off 4 bases at V and 1 base at J, with 16 bases between the two ends. The CDR3 is 16 amino acids. This chain's CDR3 is CASSYRPRGSNTEAFF. CDR3 coding DNA: TGTGCCAGCAGCTACCGCCCGCGGGGCTCGAACACTGAAGCTTTCTTT. Filled out from reference TRBV7-2 and TRBJ1-1, the complete variable domain reads GAGVSQSPSNKVTEKGKDVELRCDPISGHTALYWYRQSLGQGLEFLIYFQGNSAPDKSGLPSDRFSAERTGGSVSTLTIQRTQQEDSAVYLCASSYRPRGSNTEAFFGQGTRLTVV.

CDR3 DNA: TGTGCCATCAGACCCCGGGACAGGGGACCTGAAGCTTTCTTT. Protein: CAIRPRDRGPEAFF. The chain combines TRBV10-3 with TRBJ1-1; 10 bases agree with TRBD1. The CDR3 contains 14 residues. Germline trimming cut 6 bases from V and 6 bases from J; bases unmatched to any gene: 7. Looked up from germline, CDR1 is ENHRY and CDR2 is SYGVKD.

This clonotype was detected a few times. This sequence joins TRBV20-1 and TRBJ1-1; D is undetermined. The CDR3 contains 12 residues. V was shortened by 0 bases and J by 5 bases, with 7 bases between the two germline ends. The germline CDR1 and CDR2 sequences are DFQATT and SNEGSKA (reference sequence). CDR3 sequence reads: CSARDLWTEAFF. CDR3 coding DNA: TGCAGTGCTAGAGATTTGTGGACTGAAGCTTTCTTT.

This clonotype came up a few times. The chain uses TRBV6-1 and TRBJ2-3; 7 nucleotides match TRBD2. This CDR3 comprises 14 residues. The germline V gene encodes CDR1 MNHNS and CDR2 SASEGT. V shed 4 bases and J 5 bases; nucleotides not matched to a gene: 6. CDR3 DNA: TGTGCCAGCAGTGTGGCGGGAGTGGAAGATACGCAGTATTTT. It specifies CASSVAGVEDTQYF.

This clonotype was seen only a few times. The genes are TRBV7-9 and TRBJ2-7, with 7 bases identical to TRBD1. The CDR3 spans 13 residues. V was clipped by 5 bases and J by 6 bases; unmatched bases: 7. Germline values: CDR1 SEHNR, CDR2 FQNEAQ (reference sequence). The chain's CDR3 is CASSPTGVGEQYF. In nucleotides, the CDR3 is TGTGCCAGCAGCCCAACAGGGGTCGGCGAGCAGTACTTC.

This clonotype was observed a handful of times. The rearrangement joins TRBV29-1 to TRBJ1-4; possibly TRBD1 for D (5 bases). There are 12 residues in the CDR3. CDR1 is SQVTM, CDR2 ANQGSEA, per germline. V gave up 3 bases and J gave up 5 bases, with 7 bases separating them. CDR3 nucleotide sequence: TGCAGCGTTGAGGAGGGGAATGAAAAACTGTTTTTT. Protein: CSVEEGNEKLFF.

This clonotype appeared a few times. The DNA of the CDR3 is TGTGCCAGCAGAAGGACATCATCCTCCTACGAGCAGTACTTC. This encodes CASRRTSSSYEQYF. The chain uses TRBV6-4 and TRBJ2-7; tentative D call: TRBD1 (5 bases). V dropped 6 bases and J dropped 0 bases, with 12 bases sitting between them. CDR1 is MRHNA, CDR2 SNTAGT, per germline. This CDR3 comprises 14 residues.

This clonotype was observed a few times. J is TRBJ2-2 and V is TRBV6-1; TRBD2 matches 7 bases. In germline, CDR1 is MNHNS, CDR2 SASEGT. The CDR3 has 16 amino acids. The V and J ends lost 8 bases and 0 bases, in that order; junction bases with no gene match: 9. CDR3 protein: CASCVGGTSNTGELFF. CDR3 coding DNA: TGTGCCAGCTGCGTCGGGGGGACTTCGAACACCGGGGAGCTGTTTTTT.

There are a few counts of this clonotype. This rearrangement joins TRBV11-1 to TRBJ2-6, with a weak D call TRBD1 (6 bases). The ends were cut back, 2 bases at V and 0 bases at J, with 20 bases in the middle. The CDR3 is 20 residues long. Germline lookup yields CDR1 SGHAT and CDR2 FQDESV (reference sequence). CDR3 residues: CASSLYPTTGLSSGANVLTF. The CDR3 DNA is TGTGCCAGCAGCTTATACCCCACTACAGGGCTAAGCTCTGGGGCCAACGTCCTGACTTTC. Filled out from reference TRBV11-1 and TRBJ2-6, the complete variable domain reads EAEVAQSPRYKITEKSQAVAFWCDPISGHATLYWYRQILGQGPELLVQFQDESVVDDSQLPKDRFSAERLKGVDSTLKIQPAELGDSAMYLCASSLYPTTGLSSGANVLTFGAGSRLTVL.

This clonotype was observed a handful of times. The J gene is TRBJ2-7, the V gene TRBV7-2, with D hard to call. The CDR3 is 13 amino acids. CDR1 and CDR2 (germline): SGHTA, FQGNSA. Trimming took off 7 bases at V and 4 bases at J, with 14 bases between the two ends. The CDR3 sequence: CASTQPPSYEQYF. For the CDR3, the DNA is TGTGCCAGCACCCAACCCCCTTCATACGAGCAGTACTTC.

V gene TRBV7-9 combines with J gene TRBJ2-1, with D possibly being TRBD2 (6 bases). Germline V gives CDR1 SEHNR, CDR2 FQNEAQ (reference sequence). This CDR3 region has 16 residues. The V end was cut by 5 bases, the J end by 2 bases, with 16 bases between. CDR3 nucleotides: TGTGCCAGCAGCCCTGGGGGGAAGAGGCCCTACAATGAGCAGTTCTTC. It yields the protein CASSPGGKRPYNEQFF.

V and J are TRBV19 and TRBJ2-3, with 13 bases that match TRBD2. The ends lost 2 bases at V and 4 bases at J; junction bases unmatched: 6. The CDR3 extends over 17 amino acids. Germline V gene data show CDR1 as LNHDA and CDR2 as SQIVND (reference sequence). The CDR3 here is CASSIPGLAGVSDTQYF. CDR3 DNA sequence: TGTGCCAGTAGTATACCCGGACTAGCGGGAGTCTCAGATACGCAGTATTTT.

As concerns this clonotype: Germline is not matched at one junction end, which may reflect a read error. The rearrangement joins TRBV29-1 to TRBJ2-1; D assignment may be TRBD1 or TRBD2 (5 bases each). The CDR3 consists of 11 residues. Germline-derived CDR1 and CDR2 are SQVTM and ANQGSEA. The CDR3 loop reads CSVERGGEFYF. The CDR3 region has the DNA TGCAGCGTTGAACGGGGCGGAGAGTTTTACTTC.

This clonotype was seen a handful of times. The rearrangement links TRBV7-9 to TRBJ2-3; D may be TRBD2 (5 bases). Germline CDR1 SEHNR, CDR2 FQNEAQ (reference sequence). The CDR3 sequence is 15 residues long. Trimming removed 0 bases at V and 4 bases at J, with 11 bases between. The CDR3, as DNA: TGTGCCAGCAGCTTAGCTAGCGTAACCTCAGATACGCAGTATTTT. This gives the protein CASSLASVTSDTQYF.

This clonotype has a count of ten or more. The V and J genes are TRBV6-2 or TRBV6-3 and TRBJ2-1, with a tentative D call TRBD1 (5 bases). With 6 bases removed from V and 5 bases from J, the gap between germline ends came to 5 bases. The CDR3 has 11 amino acids. CDR1 and CDR2 from the germline V gene are MNHEY and SVGEGT. The CDR3 protein is CASSRDNEQFF. Here the CDR3 DNA reads TGTGCCAGCAGCAGGGACAATGAGCAGTTCTTC.

This clonotype was detected a few times. This chain links TRBV7-2 with TRBJ1-1; a possible D gene is TRBD1 (6 bases). Germline V gene lookup returns CDR1 SGHTA and CDR2 FQGNSA. V lost 5 bases to trimming and J lost 5 bases, with 18 bases between them. The CDR3 totals 15 residues. The CDR3 is CASSAAPPGVTEAFF. The DNA for the CDR3 is TGTGCCAGCAGCGCCGCCCCCCCAGGGGTGACTGAAGCTTTCTTT.

The J gene is TRBJ1-5, the V gene TRBV7-2; D is unresolved. V lost 1 base to trimming and J lost 7 bases, with 11 bases between them. This CDR3 contains 14 residues. The germline CDR1 and CDR2 sequences are SGHTA and FQGNSA. The CDR3 DNA reads as TGTGCCAGCAGCTTAGGGGGAGAAGGACAGCCCCAGCATTTT. As protein: CASSLGGEGQPQHF. Looking up the rest from reference TRBV7-2 and TRBJ1-5 gives the full variable domain: GAGVSQSPSNKVTEKGKDVELRCDPISGHTALYWYRQSLGQGLEFLIYFQGNSAPDKSGLPSDRFSAERTGGSVSTLTIQRTQQEDSAVYLCASSLGGEGQPQHFGDGTRLSIL.

The chain links TRBV7-9 to TRBJ1-3, with D possibly being TRBD1 (6 bases). There are 15 residues in the CDR3. Deletions cut 4 bases from V and 4 bases from J, with 14 bases between. Germline V lookup: CDR1 SEHNR, CDR2 FQNEAQ (reference sequence). This CDR3 reads CASSSDTGFGNTIYF. CDR3 nucleotide sequence: TGTGCCAGCAGCTCCGACACAGGGTTCGGAAACACCATATATTTT.

This clonotype was seen more than once but under ten times. This chain uses TRBV5-1 with TRBJ2-7; 9 positions match TRBD2. This CDR3 has 15 residues. CDR1 SGHRS and CDR2 YFSETQ come from the germline V gene. J gave up 2 bases and V 0 bases, and 3 bases lay outside the gene matches. The CDR3 region is CASSLAGTSTYEQYF. The CDR3 nucleotides read TGCGCCAGCAGCTTGGCCGGGACTAGCACCTACGAGCAGTACTTC. The full variable domain, with the rest looked up from reference TRBV5-1 and TRBJ2-7, is KAGVTQTPRYLIKTRGQQVTLSCSPISGHRSVSWYQQTPGQGLQFLFEYFSETQRNKGNFPGRFSGRQFSNSRSEMNVSTLELGDSALYLCASSLAGTSTYEQYFGPGTRLTVT.

The chain combines TRBV7-2 with TRBJ1-2; D is ambiguous. This CDR3 comprises 13 residues. Germline CDR1 SGHTA, CDR2 FQGNSA. V was shortened by 5 bases and J by 7 bases, with 14 bases between the two germline ends. CDR3 loop: CASSPGRVGGYTF. In nucleotides, the CDR3 is TGTGCCAGCAGCCCCGGTAGGGTGGGTGGCTACACCTTC. The full variable domain, completed using reference TRBV7-2 and TRBJ1-2, is GAGVSQSPSNKVTEKGKDVELRCDPISGHTALYWYRQSLGQGLEFLIYFQGNSAPDKSGLPSDRFSAERTGGSVSTLTIQRTQQEDSAVYLCASSPGRVGGYTFGSGTRLTVV.

This clonotype was picked up a small number of times. This chain links TRBV7-2 with TRBJ2-4; maybe TRBD1 (5 bases). The germline gives CDR1 SGHTA, CDR2 FQGNSA. The ends were cut back, 2 bases at V and 5 bases at J, with 10 bases in the middle. This CDR3 has 14 amino acids. In DNA form, the CDR3 reads TGTGCCAGCAGCTTAAGCAGGGTGGAAAACATTCAGTACTTC. Its protein is CASSLSRVENIQYF.

This clonotype has ten or more counts. V and J are TRBV4-1 and TRBJ1-3; no reliable D call. Germline V lookup: CDR1 MGHRA, CDR2 YSYEKL. Trimming took off 0 bases at V and 0 bases at J, with 6 bases between the two ends. The CDR3 is made up of 15 amino acids. This CDR3 is CASSQDGNSGNTIYF. CDR3 nucleotides: TGCGCCAGCAGCCAAGACGGTAACTCTGGAAACACCATATATTTT.

This clonotype was picked up one time. This chain links TRBV7-3 with TRBJ2-2, with D possibly TRBD1 on 6 matching bases. The CDR3 runs to 16 residues. Looked up from germline, CDR1 is SGHTA and CDR2 is FQGTGA. V gave up 5 bases and J gave up 3 bases, with 16 bases separating them. The CDR3 region has the DNA TGTGCCAGCAGCCCCCTGGTGACAGGCGACACCGGGGAGCTGTTTTTT. Protein product: CASSPLVTGDTGELFF.

V and J are TRBV5-1 and TRBJ2-7; 9 nucleotides align to TRBD1. The CDR3 is 15 amino acids. Per germline, CDR1 SGHRS and CDR2 YFSETQ. The V and J ends lost 4 bases and 3 bases, in that order; junction bases with no gene match: 8. The CDR3 here is CASSAAGTGIYEQYF. DNA for the CDR3: TGCGCCAGCAGCGCGGCCGGGACAGGGATCTACGAGCAGTACTTC. The whole variable domain, filled in from reference TRBV5-1 and TRBJ2-7, reads KAGVTQTPRYLIKTRGQQVTLSCSPISGHRSVSWYQQTPGQGLQFLFEYFSETQRNKGNFPGRFSGRQFSNSRSEMNVSTLELGDSALYLCASSAAGTGIYEQYFGPGTRLTVT.